A single sample is the source of the 20 T cell receptor beta chains below, sequenced in a study of beta chain features in type 1 diabetes. Points from the study as a whole: Significant though moderate, a shortening of TCRB CDR3s appeared in all four CD4+ subsets of Type 1 diabetes patients.

All of the isolated RNA was reverse transcribed, so expressed TCRB transcripts were sequenced. TCRdb's copy holds only in-frame clones and misses some; the assay was immunoSEQ multiplex PCR. The table has 200,000 to 300,000 clones, around 9.9% seen once. No antigen is known for these receptors. Sequences were obtained from naive CD4+ T cells from blood. The receptors derive from a man under 40 with type 1 diabetes.

V gene TRBV29-1 combines with J gene TRBJ1-4; no definite D call. This CDR3 has 14 amino acids. Trimming stripped 6 bases from V and 8 bases from J, with 19 bases between. Germline loops: CDR1 SQVTM, CDR2 ANQGSEA. This chain's CDR3 is CSVSPPGGEEKLFF. Here the CDR3 DNA reads TGCAGCGTCTCCCCACCGGGAGGTGAAGAAAAACTGTTTTTT.

The V and J genes are TRBV18 and TRBJ1-6; D is unresolved. The CDR3 is made up of 15 amino acids. V dropped 6 bases and J dropped 0 bases, with 9 bases sitting between them. Germline V CDR1 and CDR2: KGHSH, LQKENI. The CDR3 region is CASSESNSYNSPLHF. Written as DNA, the CDR3 is TGTGCCAGCTCTGAGTCCAACTCCTATAATTCACCCCTCCACTTT. The entire variable domain, with the rest obtained from reference TRBV18 and TRBJ1-6, is as follows: NAGVMQNPRHLVRRRGQEARLRCSPMKGHSHVYWYRQLPEEGLKFMVYLQKENIIDESGMPKERFSAEFPKEGPSILRIQQVVRGDSAAYFCASSESNSYNSPLHFGNGTRLTVT.

The J gene is TRBJ2-1, the V gene TRBV4-2, with 14 bases lining up with TRBD2. V trimming: 4 bases; J trimming: 10 bases; junction bases outside the gene matches: 12. CDR1 is LGHNA and CDR2 is YNFKEQ in the germline V gene. This CDR3 contains 17 residues. CDR3 amino acids: CASSPGLAGGPPPEQFF. The DNA for the CDR3 is TGTGCCAGCAGCCCTGGACTAGCGGGGGGCCCCCCGCCAGAGCAGTTCTTC.

This clone turned up a few times. The V gene is TRBV18, the J gene TRBJ2-3, with 14 bases aligning to TRBD2. Germline V lookup: CDR1 KGHSH, CDR2 LQKENI. The length of the CDR3 is 16 residues. Trimming removed 3 bases from V and 1 base from J; junction bases left unmatched: 0. CDR3 nucleotide sequence: TGTGCCAGCTCACCGACTAGCGGGGGGGGCACAGATACGCAGTATTTT. Translation gives CASSPTSGGGTDTQYF.

Points on this clone: The identical CDR3 is also encoded by other nucleotide sequences in the sample. The chain combines TRBV2 with TRBJ1-1; D gene unclear. The CDR3 covers 13 residues. Per germline, CDR1 SNHLY and CDR2 FYNNEI. Trimming took 2 bases from V and 1 from J, leaving 5 bases between them. In DNA, the CDR3 is TGTGCCAGCAGTGAAAATAGGAACACTGAAGCTTTCTTT. Translating gives CASSENRNTEAFF.

The J gene is TRBJ1-4, the V gene TRBV18, with unresolved D. The CDR3 has 14 residues. Germline V gene lookup returns CDR1 KGHSH and CDR2 LQKENI. V was clipped by 3 bases and J by 0 bases, with 5 bases between them. Here the CDR3 DNA reads TGTGCCAGCTCACCCAGTTCAACTAATGAAAAACTGTTTTTT. Its protein product is CASSPSSTNEKLFF.

This clone turned up a few times. The chain has TRBV29-1 and TRBJ1-6, with D perhaps TRBD1 (5 bases). The V gene's germline CDR1 is SQVTM and CDR2 ANQGSEA. The CDR3 is 13 residues long. V was pared by 4 bases and J by 7 bases, with 11 bases between. The CDR3 nucleotides are TGCAGCGTTGCCGACAGTCAAAATTCACCCCTCCACTTT. It translates to CSVADSQNSPLHF.

This clone was observed a handful of times. Other DNA sequences in this sample translate to the same CDR3. The rearrangement uses TRBV4-1 and TRBJ2-1, with 7 bases aligning to TRBD2. This CDR3 has 14 residues. J was trimmed by 8 bases and V by 3 bases; bases with no gene match: 7. Per the germline V gene, CDR1 is MGHRA and CDR2 is YSYEKL. This CDR3 reads CASSQRTSGDEQFF. The CDR3 DNA reads TGCGCCAGCAGCCAGAGGACTAGTGGCGATGAGCAGTTCTTC.

This chain connects TRBV27 to TRBJ2-2; no definite D call. The germline V gene has CDR1 MNHEY and CDR2 SMNVEV (reference sequence). This CDR3 comprises 11 residues. The ends were cut back, 7 bases at V and 8 bases at J, with 8 bases in the middle. The CDR3 coding sequence is TGTGCCAGCACCTCCTTTGGGGAGCTGTTTTTT. Translated: CASTSFGELFF.

This clone occurred a few times. The gene calls are TRBV9 and TRBJ2-1, with D perhaps matching TRBD1 (7 bases). The V gene lost 2 bases and the J gene lost 8 bases, with 17 bases spanning the gap. Germline values: CDR1 SGDLS, CDR2 YYNGEE. There are 15 residues in the CDR3. The DNA for the CDR3 is TGTGCCAGCAGCGTCAACGGGGCAGGGGGGTATGAGCAGTTCTTC. It encodes CASSVNGAGGYEQFF. The whole variable domain, filled in from reference TRBV9 and TRBJ2-1, reads DSGVTQTPKHLITATGQRVTLRCSPRSGDLSVYWYQQSLDQGLQFLIQYYNGEERAKGNILERFSAQQFPDLHSELNLSSLELGDSALYFCASSVNGAGGYEQFFGPGTRLTVL.

This clone came up a few times. Other DNA sequences of this sample code for an identical CDR3. The chain recombines TRBV18 with TRBJ2-7, with D hard to call. In germline, CDR1 is KGHSH, CDR2 LQKENI. The CDR3 totals 13 residues. The V gene lost 3 bases and the J gene lost 0 bases, with 6 bases spanning the gap. The CDR3 here is CASSPPSSYEQYF. The DNA for the CDR3 is TGTGCCAGCTCACCTCCTAGCTCCTACGAGCAGTACTTC.

The chain is built from TRBV30 and TRBJ1-4; D is undetermined. Germline loops: CDR1 GTSNPN, CDR2 SVGIG (reference sequence). The V end lost 3 bases, the J end lost 0 bases, and 5 bases lay between the germline ends. The CDR3 consists of 13 residues. The CDR3 loop reads CAWRQATNEKLFF. CDR3 coding DNA: TGTGCCTGGAGGCAGGCAACTAATGAAAAACTGTTTTTT.

This clone was recorded a few times. The chain uses TRBV9 and TRBJ1-6; 10 bases agree with TRBD1. The CDR3 contains 14 residues. The germline V gene encodes CDR1 SGDLS and CDR2 YYNGEE. With 3 bases clipped from V and 10 bases from J, the junction kept 4 bases outside the gene matches. The chain's CDR3 is CASSEGTGVSPLHF. CDR3 bases: TGTGCCAGCAGCGAAGGGACAGGGGTATCACCCCTCCACTTT.

The table lists this clone with a few counts. The chain is built from TRBV18 and TRBJ1-5; TRBD1 might be the D (6 bases). Germline loops: CDR1 KGHSH, CDR2 LQKENI. The CDR3 has 13 residues. V was shortened by 6 bases and J by 4 bases, with 10 bases between the two germline ends. CDR3: CASSGQGNQPQHF. DNA of the CDR3: TGTGCCAGCTCCGGCCAGGGGAATCAGCCCCAGCATTTT.

The J gene is TRBJ1-6, the V gene TRBV30; D may be TRBD1 (5 bases). This CDR3 has 14 amino acids. Germline CDR1 reads GTSNPN; CDR2 reads SVGIG (reference sequence). V was pared by 5 bases and J by 6 bases, with 14 bases between. The CDR3 region is CAWAQGGFNSPLHF. CDR3 nucleotides: TGTGCCTGGGCCCAGGGAGGTTTTAATTCACCCCTCCACTTT.

In its sample, this clone was seen a few times. The chain couples TRBV9 to TRBJ2-7, with TRBD2 identical over 7 bases. V dropped 4 bases and J dropped 3; count of bases not matched to a gene: 7. The CDR3 consists of 14 residues. The germline CDR1 and CDR2 sequences are SGDLS and YYNGEE. The CDR3 DNA follows: TGTGCCAGCAGCCCCGGGGGGTTAAACTACGAGCAGTACTTC. Translated, it gives CASSPGGLNYEQYF.

This chain joins TRBV29-1 and TRBJ1-1; TRBD1 might be the D (5 bases). Trimming left V 7 bases short and J 4 bases short, with 19 bases between. The CDR3 spans 14 residues. Germline V gene data show CDR1 as SQVTM and CDR2 as ANQGSEA. CDR3 bases: TGCAGCGCCACGAAAACAGGAGGGGTCACTGAAGCTTTCTTT. Its translation is CSATKTGGVTEAFF.

This clone was recorded a few times. The chain recombines TRBV15 with TRBJ1-4; no firm D call. There are 16 residues in the CDR3. V gave up 1 base and J gave up 0 bases, with 9 bases separating them. Germline CDR1 is LNHNV and CDR2 is YYDKDF (reference sequence). DNA for the CDR3: TGTGCCACCAGCAGAGGTACCAGTGCAACTAATGAAAAACTGTTTTTT. This gives the protein CATSRGTSATNEKLFF.

This clone has a handful of counts. The CDR3 coding sequence is TGTGCCAGCAGCAGCGGACAGATTCCTAATGAAAAACTGTTTTTT. Protein sequence: CASSSGQIPNEKLFF. The chain is built from TRBV7-2 and TRBJ1-4; D perhaps matches TRBD1 (6 bases). Trimming cost V 5 bases and J 3 bases, with 13 bases left between them. In germline, CDR1 is SGHTA, CDR2 FQGNSA. CDR3 length: 15 residues.

This chain uses TRBV7-2 with TRBJ1-5, with 10 bases identical to TRBD1. The germline gives CDR1 SGHTA, CDR2 FQGNSA. This CDR3 has 16 residues. V gave up 5 bases and J gave up 1 base; unmatched junction bases: 5. In DNA, the CDR3 is TGTGCCAGCAGCCGACAGGGGGCGCCGAGCAATCAGCCCCAGCATTTT. Encoded protein: CASSRQGAPSNQPQHF. Variable domain in full (rest from reference TRBV7-2 and TRBJ1-5): GAGVSQSPSNKVTEKGKDVELRCDPISGHTALYWYRQSLGQGLEFLIYFQGNSAPDKSGLPSDRFSAERTGGSVSTLTIQRTQQEDSAVYLCASSRQGAPSNQPQHFGDGTRLSIL.